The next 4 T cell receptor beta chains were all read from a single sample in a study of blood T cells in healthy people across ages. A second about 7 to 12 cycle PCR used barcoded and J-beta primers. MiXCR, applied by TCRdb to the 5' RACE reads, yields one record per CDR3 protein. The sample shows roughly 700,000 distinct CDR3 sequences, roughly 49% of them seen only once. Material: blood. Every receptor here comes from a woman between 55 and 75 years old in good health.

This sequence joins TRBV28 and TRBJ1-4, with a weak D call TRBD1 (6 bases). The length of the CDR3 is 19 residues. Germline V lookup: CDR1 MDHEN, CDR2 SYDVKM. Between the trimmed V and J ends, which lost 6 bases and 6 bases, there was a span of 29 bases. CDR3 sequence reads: CASSLTPRGGWIVYEKLFF. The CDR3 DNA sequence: TGTGCCAGCAGCCTTACCCCGAGGGGGGGCTGGATAGTTTATGAAAAACTGTTTTTT.

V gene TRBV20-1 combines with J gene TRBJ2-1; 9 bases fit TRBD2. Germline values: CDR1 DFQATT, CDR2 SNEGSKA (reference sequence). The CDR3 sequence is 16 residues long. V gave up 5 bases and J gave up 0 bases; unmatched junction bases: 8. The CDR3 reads CSASTSGSSSYNEQFF. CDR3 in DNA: TGCAGTGCTTCCACTAGCGGGTCGAGCTCCTACAATGAGCAGTTCTTC.

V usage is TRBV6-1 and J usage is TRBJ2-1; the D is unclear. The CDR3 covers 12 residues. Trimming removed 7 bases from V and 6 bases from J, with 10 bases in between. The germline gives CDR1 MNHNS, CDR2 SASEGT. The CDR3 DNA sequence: TGTGCCAGCAACATAACCCCCAATGAGCAGTTCTTC. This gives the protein CASNITPNEQFF.

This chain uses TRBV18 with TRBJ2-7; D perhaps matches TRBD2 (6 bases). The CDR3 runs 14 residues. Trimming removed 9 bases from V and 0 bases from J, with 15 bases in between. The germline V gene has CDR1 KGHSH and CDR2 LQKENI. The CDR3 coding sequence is TGTGCCAGTGTGACTAGTGGTAGCTCCTACGAGCAGTACTTC. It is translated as CASVTSGSSYEQYF.